This TCR beta chain was identified during a study of T-cell reconstitution after alpha-beta-depleted transplantation in children. Notes on the study in general: There were reportedly several hundred expanded graft clones from which alpha-beta T cells came about two months after transplant. For some patients, TCRbeta diversity was high at day 60 because of recipient T cells and thymic progenitors that survived.

The authors prepared the TCRbeta library with unique molecular identifiers. In TCRdb, the PCR reads were re-called with MiXCR into one record per CDR3 protein. The data hold hundreds of thousands of distinct CDR3 sequences, with roughly 14% observed a single time. Comment on this clonotype: The antigen remains undetermined.

The source material was PBMCs, sampled before TCRalphabeta/CD19-depleted stem cell transplant. The receptor was isolated from a girl between 2 and 10 years old with congenital amegakaryocytic thrombocytopenia, due to receive a stem cell transplant.

CDR3 sequence reads: CASSIPASTDTQYF. For the CDR3, the DNA is TGCGCCAGCAGCATACCGGCTAGCACAGATACGCAGTATTTT. This chain joins TRBV5-1 and TRBJ2-3; D call uncertain. Trimming cost V 4 bases and J 0 bases, with 9 bases left between them. In germline, CDR1 is SGHRS, CDR2 YFSETQ. This CDR3 region has 14 residues.